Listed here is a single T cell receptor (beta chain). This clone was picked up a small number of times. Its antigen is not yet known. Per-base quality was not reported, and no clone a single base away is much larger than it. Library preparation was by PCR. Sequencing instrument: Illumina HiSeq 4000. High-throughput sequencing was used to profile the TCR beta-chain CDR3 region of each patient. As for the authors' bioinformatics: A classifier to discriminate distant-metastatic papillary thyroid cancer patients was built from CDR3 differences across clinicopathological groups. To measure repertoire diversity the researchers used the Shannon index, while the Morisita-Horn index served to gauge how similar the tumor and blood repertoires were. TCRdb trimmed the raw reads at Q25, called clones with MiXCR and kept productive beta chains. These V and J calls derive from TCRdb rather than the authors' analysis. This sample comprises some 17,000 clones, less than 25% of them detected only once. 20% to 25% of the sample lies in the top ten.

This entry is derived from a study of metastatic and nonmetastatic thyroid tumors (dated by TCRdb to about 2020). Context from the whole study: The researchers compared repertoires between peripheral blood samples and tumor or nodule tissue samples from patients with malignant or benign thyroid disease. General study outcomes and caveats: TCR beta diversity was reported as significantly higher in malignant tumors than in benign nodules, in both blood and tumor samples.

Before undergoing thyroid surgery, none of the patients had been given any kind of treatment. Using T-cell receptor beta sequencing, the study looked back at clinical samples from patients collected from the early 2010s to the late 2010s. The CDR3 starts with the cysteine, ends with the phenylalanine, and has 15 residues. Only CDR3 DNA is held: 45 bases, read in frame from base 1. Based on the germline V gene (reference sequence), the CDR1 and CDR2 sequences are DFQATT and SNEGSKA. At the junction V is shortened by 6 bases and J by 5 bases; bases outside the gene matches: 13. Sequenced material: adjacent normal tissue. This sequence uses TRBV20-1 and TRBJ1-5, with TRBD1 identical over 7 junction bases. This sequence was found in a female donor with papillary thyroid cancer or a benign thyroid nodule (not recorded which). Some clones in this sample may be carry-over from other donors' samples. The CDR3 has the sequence CSAVRQGELDQPQHF. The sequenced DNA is TGCAGTGCAGTTAGACAGGGAGAATTGGATCAGCCCCAGCATTTT.